This entry lists 27 T cell receptor beta chains sequenced from one sample in a study of identical twins. Each CDR3 protein gets one entry after TCRdb re-called the 5' RACE reads with MiXCR. The sample consists of nearly 900,000 distinct CDR3 sequences, 9% to 15% of them appearing once. This same sample was also part of a study on yellow fever vaccine responses in identical twins.

Sequencing was done on a sample of PBMCs. The receptors originated from a woman aged 18-29 years in good health.

The chain recombines TRBV12-3 or TRBV12-4 with TRBJ2-5; no reliable D call. Trimming took off 2 bases at V and 4 bases at J, with 8 bases between the two ends. This CDR3 comprises 13 residues. The DNA for the CDR3 is TGTGCCAGCAGTTTACTAAGAAGAGAGACCCAGTACTTC. This encodes CASSLLRRETQYF.

In this sample, this clonotype turned up a few times. The chain has TRBV12-3 or TRBV12-4 and TRBJ2-7; D may be TRBD2 (5 bases). This CDR3 contains 13 residues. Trimming removed 6 bases from V and 5 bases from J, with 14 bases in between. CDR3 DNA sequence: TGTGCCAGCAGCCCTCCCGGGGTCCACGAGCAGTACGTC. Translation gives CASSPPGVHEQYV.

This clonotype appeared many times. Written as DNA, the CDR3 is TGTGCCAGCAGCGTAGGGGCAGGGGACAATCAGCCCCAGCATTTT. Its translation is CASSVGAGDNQPQHF. This chain joins TRBV9 and TRBJ1-5; TRBD1 might be the D (6 bases). Germline V CDR1 and CDR2: SGDLS, YYNGEE. The CDR3 covers 15 residues. V was cut by 0 bases and J by 3 bases, with 10 bases left in between.

The V call is TRBV6-1, the J call TRBJ1-3, with TRBD1 matching 10 bases. The CDR3 consists of 16 residues. Germline CDR1 and CDR2: MNHNS and SASEGT. V trimming: 6 bases; J trimming: 2 bases; junction bases outside the gene matches: 7. The CDR3 DNA is TGTGCCAGCAGCGAGGGACAGGGGAAGACTGGAAACACCATATATTTT. It codes for CASSEGQGKTGNTIYF.

A word on this clonotype: A junction boundary mismatches the germline segment, possibly from a read error. The chain recombines TRBV9 with TRBJ2-1; D remains unclear. Germline V gives CDR1 SGDLS, CDR2 YYNGEE. This CDR3 is 14 amino acids long. The CDR3 spells CASSVGEPYNEQSF. CDR3 sequence (DNA): TGTGCCAGCAGCGTAGGGGAACCTTACAATGAGCAGTCCTTC. The full variable domain, with the rest looked up from reference TRBV9 and TRBJ2-1, is DSGVTQTPKHLITATGQRVTLRCSPRSGDLSVYWYQQSLDQGLQFLIQYYNGEERAKGNILERFSAQQFPDLHSELNLSSLELGDSALYFCASSVGEPYNEQSFGPGTRLTVL.

V usage is TRBV18 and J usage is TRBJ2-1; D is possibly TRBD1 or TRBD2 (5 bases each). The CDR3 is 18 residues long. V shed 2 bases and J shed 9 bases, with 26 bases lying between them. Germline CDR1 KGHSH, CDR2 LQKENI. The CDR3 reads CASSPFGPGSLSGGEQFF. DNA for the CDR3: TGTGCCAGCTCACCATTTGGTCCTGGCAGCTTGAGTGGGGGTGAGCAGTTCTTC.

The chain uses TRBV2 and TRBJ2-1; D remains ambiguous. Trimming took 7 bases from V and 3 from J, leaving 7 bases between them. This CDR3 region has 12 residues. From germline, CDR1 is SNHLY and CDR2 FYNNEI. DNA for the CDR3: TGTGCCAGCATGGCAATCTACAATGAGCAGTTCTTC. Encoded protein: CASMAIYNEQFF. The variable domain in full, completed from reference TRBV2 and TRBJ2-1, reads EPEVTQTPSHQVTQMGQEVILRCVPISNHLYFYWYRQILGQKVEFLVSFYNNEISEKSEIFDDQFSVERPDGSNFTLKIRSTKLEDSAMYFCASMAIYNEQFFGPGTRLTVL.

V and J are TRBV5-4 and TRBJ1-3; 9 bases are a match to TRBD1. V was clipped by 0 bases and J by 7 bases; unmatched bases: 2. CDR1 and CDR2 (germline): SGHNT, YYREEE (reference sequence). This CDR3 region has 14 residues. The CDR3 sequence is CASSLADRGNTIYF. For the CDR3, the DNA is TGTGCCAGCAGCTTGGCCGACAGGGGGAACACCATATATTTT.

The chain links TRBV6-5 to TRBJ2-3; the D is unclear. Trimming shortened V by 0 bases and J by 5 bases, and 15 bases separated the two germline ends. This CDR3 contains 16 residues. Germline V CDR1 and CDR2: MNHEY, SVGAGI. CDR3 region: CASSYSARPWVDTQYF. The DNA for the CDR3 is TGTGCCAGCAGTTACTCGGCCCGCCCCTGGGTAGATACGCAGTATTTT.

This clonotype was found many times. DNA for the CDR3: TGTGCCAGCAGTTTAGGAGTCCCCGGGGACCCCATTTACGAGCAGTACTTC. Translated: CASSLGVPGDPIYEQYF. The chain combines TRBV12-3 or TRBV12-4 with TRBJ2-7, with D perhaps being TRBD1 or TRBD2 (5 bases each). V was trimmed by 1 base and J by 4 bases, leaving 20 bases between them. This CDR3 spans 17 amino acids.

This clonotype was counted at least ten times. The chain couples TRBV12-3 or TRBV12-4 to TRBJ1-4; D is perhaps TRBD1 (6 bases). Deletions cut 5 bases from V and 0 bases from J, with 7 bases between. The CDR3 is 14 amino acids. CDR3 DNA: TGTGCCAGCAGTCAGGGGACAACTAATGAAAAACTGTTTTTT. Protein: CASSQGTTNEKLFF.

This clonotype has more than one count but fewer than ten. CDR3 sequence: CASSQVLAGGYTGELFF. DNA of the CDR3: TGCGCCAGCAGCCAAGTCCTAGCGGGGGGGTACACCGGGGAGCTGTTTTTT. The chain links TRBV4-1 to TRBJ2-2; 12 bases agree with TRBD2. Germline V gene data show CDR1 as MGHRA and CDR2 as YSYEKL. The CDR3 has 17 amino acids. J lost 3 bases, V lost 1 base, and 3 bases had no gene match.

This chain links TRBV27 with TRBJ2-5, with D maybe TRBD1 (6 bases). The CDR3 length is 17 residues. V was cut by 3 bases and J by 4 bases, with 21 bases left in between. Germline V gene lookup returns CDR1 MNHEY and CDR2 SMNVEV (reference sequence). This CDR3 is CASSLKGGRLLGETQYF. In DNA, the CDR3 is TGTGCCAGCAGTTTGAAAGGGGGTAGGCTTCTGGGAGAGACCCAGTACTTC.

This clonotype was detected only a few times. This sequence joins TRBV3-1 and TRBJ1-5; no clear D gene. This CDR3 comprises 14 residues. Trimming took off 3 bases at V and 4 bases at J, with 10 bases between the two ends. Germline V lookup: CDR1 LGHDT, CDR2 YNNKEL (reference sequence). The chain's CDR3 is CASSQDLGNQPQHF. The DNA for the CDR3 is TGTGCCAGCAGCCAGGACCTGGGAAATCAGCCCCAGCATTTT. Filled out from reference TRBV3-1 and TRBJ1-5, the complete variable domain reads DTAVSQTPKYLVTQMGNDKSIKCEQNLGHDTMYWYKQDSKKFLKIMFSYNNKELIINETVPNRFSPKSPDKAHLNLHINSLELGDSAVYFCASSQDLGNQPQHFGDGTRLSIL.

The V and J genes are TRBV7-2 and TRBJ1-5, with TRBD1 matching 7 bases. J gave up 10 bases and V 1 base, and 7 bases lay outside the gene matches. Germline CDR1 and CDR2: SGHTA and FQGNSA. The CDR3 has 14 residues. The CDR3 region is CASSLVTGTKPQHF. The CDR3 nucleotides are TGTGCCAGCAGCTTAGTGACAGGGACGAAACCCCAGCATTTT.

This clonotype was counted between two and nine times. The chain has TRBV7-9 and TRBJ2-2, with TRBD1 identical over 9 bases. V was clipped by 6 bases and J by 5 bases; unmatched bases: 10. CDR1 is SEHNR, CDR2 FQNEAQ, per germline (reference sequence). This CDR3 spans 16 amino acids. This chain's CDR3 is CASRYPGTGRTGELFF. The DNA of the CDR3 is TGTGCCAGCAGATACCCCGGGACAGGGAGGACCGGGGAGCTGTTTTTT.

V and J are TRBV25-1 and TRBJ2-3; D possibly corresponds to TRBD2 (6 bases). This CDR3 comprises 13 residues. Germline CDR1 reads MGHDK; CDR2 reads SYGVNS. Trimming shortened V by 5 bases and J by 5 bases, and 11 bases separated the two germline ends. The CDR3 bases are TGTGCCAGCAGTTCTAGACTAGAAGATACGCAGTATTTT. Protein sequence: CASSSRLEDTQYF.

This clonotype was counted between two and nine times. This rearrangement joins TRBV6-5 to TRBJ1-6; 7 positions match TRBD1. The CDR3 is 17 amino acids. The germline gives CDR1 MNHEY, CDR2 SVGAGI. Losses at the gene ends were 0 bases for V and 6 bases for J; bases not matched to a gene: 8. The CDR3 loop reads CASSYSITRQGNSPLHF. CDR3 nucleotide sequence: TGTGCCAGCAGTTACTCGATAACCCGACAGGGTAATTCACCCCTCCACTTT.

This clonotype was detected many times. The chain joins TRBV4-1 to TRBJ2-4; D not resolved. The V gene's germline CDR1 is MGHRA and CDR2 YSYEKL. The V and J ends lost 0 bases and 6 bases respectively, with 0 bases between them. The CDR3 spans 11 residues. The CDR3 sequence: CASSQENIQYF. In DNA form, the CDR3 reads TGCGCCAGCAGCCAAGAAAACATTCAGTACTTC.

The chain employs TRBV25-1 and TRBJ2-2; D ambiguous. V was pared by 4 bases and J by 2 bases, with 8 bases between. The CDR3 is made up of 14 amino acids. The V gene's germline CDR1 is MGHDK and CDR2 SYGVNS. CDR3 loop: CASSVAVNTGELFF. The CDR3 region has the DNA TGTGCCAGCAGTGTGGCGGTTAACACCGGGGAGCTGTTTTTT.

This clonotype has a handful of counts. The chain is built from TRBV6-5 and TRBJ2-1; D not resolved. The CDR3 consists of 15 residues. Germline V gene sequence: CDR1 MNHEY, CDR2 SVGAGI. V gave up 0 bases and J gave up 3 bases, with 9 bases separating them. The CDR3 DNA reads as TGTGCCAGCAGTTACTCCGCCACCTTCTACAATGAGCAGTTCTTC. Translated, it gives CASSYSATFYNEQFF.

This clonotype was seen more than once but under ten times. The V and J genes are TRBV24-1 and TRBJ2-2; D might be TRBD2 (5 bases). The length of the CDR3 is 16 residues. CDR1 and CDR2 from the germline V gene are KGHDR and SFDVKD. V dropped 4 bases and J dropped 6 bases, with 17 bases sitting between them. The CDR3 sequence is CATSDVGSLASGELFF. The CDR3 coding sequence is TGTGCCACCAGTGACGTTGGGAGCCTAGCCTCCGGGGAGCTGTTTTTT.

A few counts support this clonotype. V usage is TRBV12-3 or TRBV12-4 and J usage is TRBJ2-2; D is possibly TRBD1 (6 bases). V shed 6 bases and J shed 4 bases, with 21 bases lying between them. The CDR3 is 17 residues long. CDR3 region: CASRPHAGTLTTGELFF. The CDR3 region has the DNA TGTGCCAGCAGGCCGCATGCCGGGACACTTACCACCGGGGAGCTGTTTTTT.

This clonotype was counted only a few times. The chain joins TRBV5-6 to TRBJ1-4; no clear D gene. Trimming pared 1 base from V and 6 bases from J, leaving 10 bases between. CDR1 is SGHDT, CDR2 YYEEEE, per germline. The CDR3 has 14 residues. CDR3 protein: CASSLKQMDEKLFF. The CDR3 coding sequence is TGTGCCAGCAGCTTGAAGCAGATGGATGAAAAACTGTTTTTT.

This clonotype was detected a few times. This chain connects TRBV20-1 to TRBJ2-1; D may be TRBD2 (5 bases). The CDR3 is 15 residues long. Trimming took 0 bases from V and 2 from J, leaving 11 bases between them. Germline V gene sequence: CDR1 DFQATT, CDR2 SNEGSKA (reference sequence). The CDR3 spells CSARDPRGTYNEQFF. The CDR3 region has the DNA TGCAGTGCTAGAGATCCCCGGGGTACCTACAATGAGCAGTTCTTC.

The CDR3 here is CSARGSSGVGDTQYF. As DNA, the CDR3 is TGCAGTGCTAGGGGGTCTAGCGGGGTAGGAGATACGCAGTATTTT. This chain links TRBV20-1 with TRBJ2-3; TRBD2 agrees at 9 bases. CDR1 and CDR2 (germline): DFQATT, SNEGSKA (reference sequence). V trimming: 3 bases; J trimming: 5 bases; junction bases outside the gene matches: 9. CDR3 length: 15 residues.

This clonotype has more than one count but fewer than ten. The chain links TRBV5-1 to TRBJ2-5, with TRBD1 identical over 9 bases. The CDR3 loop spans 15 amino acids. V was pared by 4 bases and J by 5 bases, with 9 bases of the junction left unmatched. The germline CDR1 and CDR2 sequences are SGHRS and YFSETQ. The CDR3 DNA sequence: TGCGCCAGCAGCCCGGAATGGGACAGGGTGGAGACCCAGTACTTC. It translates to CASSPEWDRVETQYF.